This T cell receptor beta chain was captured in a study of T cells in Graves' hyperthyroidism and ophthalmopathy. About the research overall: Before treatment of any kind, peripheral blood was taken at initial diagnosis.

This clonotype has ten or more counts. Its antigen is unidentified. Study-wide findings and caveats: A 13 V-J model separated ophthalmopathy from stable hyperthyroidism.

In germline, CDR1 is SGHDN, CDR2 FVKESK. The CDR3 has 15 amino acids. The V end lost 5 bases, the J end lost 1 base, and 15 bases lay between the germline ends. RNA transcripts provided the source from which TCR beta CDR3 regions were amplified. TCR CDR3 underwent first-round RT-PCR with the HTBI primer set. TCRdb re-called the multiplex PCR reads through MiXCR, storing one row per CDR3 protein. The table shows 400,000 to 450,000 distinct CDR3 sequences, with roughly 14% occurring only once. Source material: blood. The J gene is TRBJ2-7, the V gene TRBV14; D assignment may be TRBD1 or TRBD2 (5 bases each). The origin of this receptor is a man younger than 35 with Graves' ophthalmopathy. The CDR3 is CASSSVGRNSYEQYF. CDR3 nucleotides: TGTGCCAGCAGCAGCGTGGGACGAAATTCCTACGAGCAGTACTTC.